This T cell receptor beta chain was recorded in a study of CD8 T cells in ankylosing spondylitis. Making use of molecular barcodes, quantitative 5'-RACE generated TCR beta libraries. TCRdb re-called the 5' RACE reads through MiXCR, storing one row per CDR3 protein. The sample includes a few hundred thousand distinct CDR3 sequences, 10% of them seen just once. The CDR3 sequence is 14 residues long. After removal of 3 bases from V and 6 bases from J, the junction contained 7 bases not matched to a gene. Findings and limits, study-wide: Past research had described some motif variants in reactive arthritis synovial fluid and blood. Typical of ankylosing spondylitis blood, it appeared, was a TCR beta motif of 7 or 8 highly homologous variants. Reports say disease-linked clones showed up significantly more in matched ankylosing spondylitis synovial fluid.

Comment on this clonotype: Its antigen is unknown.

The chain combines TRBV12-3 or TRBV12-4 with TRBJ1-1; TRBD1 matches at 7 bases. What was sequenced was blood, either unsorted or a sorted T cell fraction (not recorded which). The source is a male donor with ankylosing spondylitis or in good health (not recorded which). In nucleotides, the CDR3 is TGTGCCAGCAGTTTTGGACAGGTTTTGGCTGAAGCTTTCTTT. This gives the protein CASSFGQVLAEAFF.